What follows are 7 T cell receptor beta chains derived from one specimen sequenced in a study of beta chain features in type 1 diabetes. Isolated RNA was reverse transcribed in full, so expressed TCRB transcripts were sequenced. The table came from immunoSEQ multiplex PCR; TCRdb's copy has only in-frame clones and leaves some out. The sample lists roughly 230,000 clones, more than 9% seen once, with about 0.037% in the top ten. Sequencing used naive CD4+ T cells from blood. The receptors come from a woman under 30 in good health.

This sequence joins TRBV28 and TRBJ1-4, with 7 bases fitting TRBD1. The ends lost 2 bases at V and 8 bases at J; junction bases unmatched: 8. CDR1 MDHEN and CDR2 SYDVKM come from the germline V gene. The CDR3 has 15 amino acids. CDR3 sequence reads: CASSLVAGGKEKLFF. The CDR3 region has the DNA TGTGCCAGCAGTTTAGTGGCAGGGGGTAAAGAAAAACTGTTTTTT.

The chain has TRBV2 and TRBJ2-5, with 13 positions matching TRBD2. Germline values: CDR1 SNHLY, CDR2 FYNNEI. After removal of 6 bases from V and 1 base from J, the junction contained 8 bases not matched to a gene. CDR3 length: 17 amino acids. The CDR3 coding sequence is TGTGCCAGCAGGAGAAGGACTAGCGGGGGCCTCCAAGAGACCCAGTACTTC. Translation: CASRRRTSGGLQETQYF.

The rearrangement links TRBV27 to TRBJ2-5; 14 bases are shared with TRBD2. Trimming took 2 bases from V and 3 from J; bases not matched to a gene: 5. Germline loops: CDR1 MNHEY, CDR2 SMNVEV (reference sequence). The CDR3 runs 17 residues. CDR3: CASSLGPGLAGEETQYF. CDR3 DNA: TGTGCCAGCAGTTTAGGCCCGGGACTAGCGGGGGAAGAGACCCAGTACTTC.

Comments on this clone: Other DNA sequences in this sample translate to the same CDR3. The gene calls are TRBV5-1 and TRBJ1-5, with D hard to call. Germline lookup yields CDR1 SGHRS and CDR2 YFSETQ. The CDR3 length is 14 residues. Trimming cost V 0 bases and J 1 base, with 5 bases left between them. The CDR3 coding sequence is TGCGCCAGCAGCTTGGGTGGCAGCAATCAGCCCCAGCATTTT. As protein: CASSLGGSNQPQHF.

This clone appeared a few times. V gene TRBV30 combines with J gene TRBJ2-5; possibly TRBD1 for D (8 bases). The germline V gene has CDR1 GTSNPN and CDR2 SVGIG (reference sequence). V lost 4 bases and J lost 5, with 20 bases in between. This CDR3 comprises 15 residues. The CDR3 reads CAWTRMTGEGETQYF. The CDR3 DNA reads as TGTGCCTGGACTAGGATGACAGGGGAGGGGGAGACCCAGTACTTC.

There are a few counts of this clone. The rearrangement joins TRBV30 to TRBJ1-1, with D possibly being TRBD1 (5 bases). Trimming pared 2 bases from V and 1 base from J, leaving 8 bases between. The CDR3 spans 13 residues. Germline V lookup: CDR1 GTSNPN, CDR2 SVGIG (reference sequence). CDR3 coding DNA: TGTGCCTGGAGTCAGGGAAAGAACACTGAAGCTTTCTTT. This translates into CAWSQGKNTEAFF.

CDR3 amino acids: CASSLAGGPEAFF. DNA of the CDR3: TGCGCCAGCAGCTTGGCAGGGGGCCCTGAAGCTTTCTTT. The chain has TRBV5-1 and TRBJ1-1, with TRBD1 identical over 8 bases. Trimming at V came to 0 bases and at J to 6 bases, leaving 1 base not matched to a gene. The CDR3 has 13 amino acids. CDR1 is SGHRS, CDR2 YFSETQ, per germline.